Listed here is a single T cell receptor beta chain. The CDR3 is 15 residues long. Trimming pared 0 bases from V and 10 bases from J, leaving 17 bases between. Germline CDR1 is SGHNT and CDR2 is YYREEE (reference sequence). This record comes from a study of blood T cell repertoires in COVID-19. Looking at the study overall: Sites across the United States, Italy and Spain contributed samples from acute and convalescent COVID-19. T cells, B-cell-depleted T cells, or PBMCs supplied cDNA or gDNA.

In the study's own analysis: How many nucleated cells were present was estimated from reference gene primer amplification. The method was immunoSEQ multiplex PCR; TCRdb's version includes in-frame clones alone and lacks a portion of them. That table supplies the V and J calls and clone size; D and trimming were determined from the DNA. The repertoire has some 310,000 clones, about nine tenths of them found once; the top ten carry about 8.4%. The sequenced sample was PBMCs or T cells enriched from blood (not recorded which). The TCR was taken from a woman in her thirties who had recovered from COVID-19. This chain links TRBV5-4 with TRBJ2-1, with TRBD1 as a possible D gene (6 bases). CDR3 sequence (DNA): TGTGCCAGCAGCTTGGCCGGGGTAGGGGGAGAGGAGCAGTTCTTC. This encodes CASSLAGVGGEEQFF.